These 26 T cell receptor beta chains were all obtained from the same sample, sequenced in a study of blood T cell repertoires in COVID-19. Here immunoSEQ multiplex PCR was the method, and the copy in TCRdb shows in-frame clones only, minus some. The profile covers hundreds of thousands of clones, with about 88% appearing a single time and more than 0.95% taken by the ten largest. Input material: peripheral blood. These TCRs come from a woman aged 40-49 years who had recovered from COVID-19.

The chain uses TRBV21-1 and TRBJ2-7; TRBD2, the D gene given by the table, was not confirmed from the DNA. TRBV21-1 is an annotated pseudogene. The CDR3 length is 14 residues. CDR3 DNA sequence: TGTGCCAGCCTCTTCCGGGAACATTCCTACGAGCAGTACGTC. This translates into CASLFREHSYEQYV.

The chain recombines TRBV5-4 with TRBJ2-1; 13 bases map to TRBD2. Trimming removed 4 bases from V and 1 base from J; junction bases left unmatched: 2. This CDR3 comprises 16 residues. Germline assignment: CDR1 SGHNT and CDR2 YYREEE (reference sequence). CDR3 coding DNA: TGTGCCAGCAGCCCGGGACTAGCGGGATCCTACAATGAGCAGTTCTTC. Its translation: CASSPGLAGSYNEQFF.

This sequence joins TRBV15 and TRBJ1-2; D unclear. The V gene's germline CDR1 is LNHNV and CDR2 YYDKDF (reference sequence). This CDR3 spans 15 amino acids. Trimming cost V 0 bases and J 8 bases, with 16 bases left between them. CDR3 in amino acids: CATSRDGRQAGGYTF. DNA of the CDR3: TGTGCCACCAGCAGAGATGGTCGGCAGGCCGGCGGCTACACCTTC.

The rearrangement uses TRBV5-8 and TRBJ2-7, with TRBD1 identical over 8 bases. Germline V gene data show CDR1 as SGHTS and CDR2 as YDEGEE. Trimming removed 5 bases from V and 5 bases from J; junction bases left unmatched: 6. The CDR3 sequence is 13 residues long. CDR3 in DNA: TGTGCCAGCAGTGCCGGGACAGGACACGAGCAGTACGTC. This codes for CASSAGTGHEQYV.

The chain joins TRBV29-1 to TRBJ2-5; 7 bases agree with TRBD1. The V and J ends lost 4 bases and 5 bases, in that order; junction bases with no gene match: 13. Per the germline V gene, CDR1 is SQVTM and CDR2 is ANQGSEA. The CDR3 is 15 residues long. The chain's CDR3 is CSVVKQGRFWETQYF. The DNA for the CDR3 is TGCAGCGTTGTGAAACAGGGGCGTTTCTGGGAGACCCAGTACTTC. The complete variable domain, with remaining parts taken from reference TRBV29-1 and TRBJ2-5, reads SAVISQKPSRDICQRGTSLTIQCQVDSQVTMMFWYRQQPGQSLTLIATANQGSEATYESGFVIDKFPISRPNLTFSTLTVSNMSPEDSSIYLCSVVKQGRFWETQYFGPGTRLLVL.

The genes are TRBV6-2 or TRBV6-3 and TRBJ1-2; D may be TRBD1 (5 bases). The V end was cut by 2 bases, the J end by 5 bases, with 12 bases between. CDR1 is MNHEY and CDR2 is SVGEGT in the germline V gene. The CDR3 covers 14 residues. The CDR3 sequence: CASSYRPEGYGYTF. The CDR3, as DNA: TGTGCCAGCAGTTACCGCCCGGAGGGGTATGGCTACACCTTC.

V and J are TRBV19 and TRBJ1-5, with TRBD1 matching over 8 bases. The CDR3 runs 13 residues. The J segment lost 2 bases and the V segment lost 8 bases, leaving 2 bases of the junction unmatched. Germline CDR1 is LNHDA and CDR2 is SQIVND (reference sequence). This chain's CDR3 is CASRGQGNQPQHF. In DNA, the CDR3 is TGTGCCAGTCGGGGACAGGGCAATCAGCCCCAGCATTTT.

The chain has TRBV24-1 and TRBJ1-5; no definite D call. V shed 3 bases and J shed 5 bases, with 16 bases lying between them. CDR1 is KGHDR and CDR2 is SFDVKD in the germline V gene. The CDR3 runs to 16 residues. CDR3 sequence: CATSDPLQAPYQPQHF. In DNA, the CDR3 is TGTGCCACCAGTGATCCCTTGCAGGCGCCCTATCAGCCCCAGCATTTT.

About this clone itself: At the DNA level, this CDR3 is encoded by other sequences in the same sample as well. The CDR3 DNA reads TGTGCCAGTAGTCCCCTAGCGGGAGGGCCTGGAGATACGCAGTATTTT. Translation: CASSPLAGGPGDTQYF. The V call is TRBV19, the J call TRBJ2-3, with TRBD2 matching over 12 bases. Losses at the gene ends were 5 bases for V and 5 bases for J; bases not matched to a gene: 8. The V gene's germline CDR1 is LNHDA and CDR2 SQIVND (reference sequence). The CDR3 runs to 16 residues.

The genes are TRBV5-1 and TRBJ2-7, with 8 positions matching TRBD2. The CDR3 extends over 17 amino acids. The ends lost 0 bases at V and 2 bases at J; junction bases unmatched: 10. CDR1 and CDR2 (germline): SGHRS, YFSETQ. The DNA of the CDR3 is TGCGCCAGCAGCTTGGGCCCGAGCTCGGGAGGGACCTACGAGCAGTACTTC. This gives the protein CASSLGPSSGGTYEQYF.

V usage is TRBV10-2 and J usage is TRBJ2-1; perhaps TRBD2 as D (5 bases). The CDR3 has 13 residues. CDR1 and CDR2 (germline): WSHSY, SAAADI. Trimming cost V 0 bases and J 12 bases, with 12 bases left between them. Written as DNA, the CDR3 is TGCGCCAGCAGTGAGTCTCCCGACCGGGGGCAGTTCTTC. It codes for CASSESPDRGQFF.

This clone was seen a few times. This CDR3 reads CASSWRYGYTF. The CDR3, as DNA: TGTGCCAGCAGTTGGAGGTATGGCTACACCTTC. The chain recombines TRBV6-5 with TRBJ1-2, with D unclear. Germline CDR1 and CDR2: MNHEY and SVGAGI. V was pared by 4 bases and J by 5 bases, with 5 bases between. The CDR3 is made up of 11 amino acids.

J is TRBJ2-7 and V is TRBV4-1; possibly TRBD2 for D (5 bases). Germline V gene sequence: CDR1 MGHRA, CDR2 YSYEKL. V lost 3 bases and J lost 1, with 13 bases in between. This CDR3 region has 15 residues. The CDR3 loop is CASSHGGGFSYEQYF. The DNA of the CDR3 is TGCGCCAGCAGCCATGGCGGAGGATTTTCCTACGAGCAGTACTTC.

The chain combines TRBV19 with TRBJ2-2, with 8 positions matching TRBD2. This CDR3 has 15 amino acids. Germline lookup yields CDR1 LNHDA and CDR2 SQIVND (reference sequence). Trimming took 10 bases from V and 4 from J; bases not matched to a gene: 11. The CDR3 reads CATRGSSGATGELFF. CDR3 coding DNA: TGTGCCACCCGGGGGAGTAGCGGGGCCACCGGGGAGCTGTTTTTT.

V and J are TRBV6-2 or TRBV6-3 and TRBJ1-5, with 7 bases fitting TRBD1. Germline CDR1 and CDR2: MNHEY and SVGEGT. CDR3 length equals 15 residues. J lost 2 bases, V lost 1 base, and 2 bases had no gene match. The CDR3 sequence is CASSYFTGGNQPQHF. CDR3 coding DNA: TGTGCCAGCAGTTACTTCACAGGGGGCAATCAGCCCCAGCATTTT.

This rearrangement joins TRBV7-9 to TRBJ1-3; 8 bases agree with TRBD1. CDR1 is SEHNR and CDR2 is FQNEAQ in the germline V gene (reference sequence). This CDR3 has 18 amino acids. J lost 0 bases, V lost 4 bases, and 11 bases had no gene match. CDR3 DNA: TGTGCCAGCAGCTCCACGACAGGGGTAGCGGCCTCTGGAAACACCATATATTTT. Encoded protein: CASSSTTGVAASGNTIYF.

This chain joins TRBV6-2 or TRBV6-3 and TRBJ2-7, with 13 bases aligning to TRBD2. J was trimmed by 3 bases and V by 5 bases; bases with no gene match: 7. Germline values: CDR1 MNHEY, CDR2 SVGEGT. The CDR3 sequence is 16 residues long. CDR3 in DNA: TGTGCCAGCAGTCAACGGGGACTAGCGGGATACTACGAGCAGTACTTC. Translation gives CASSQRGLAGYYEQYF.

The chain joins TRBV19 to TRBJ1-1; D possibly corresponds to TRBD1 (5 bases). This CDR3 contains 13 residues. The germline V gene has CDR1 LNHDA and CDR2 SQIVND (reference sequence). Trimming removed 4 bases from V and 1 base from J, with 7 bases in between. CDR3 region: CASSTTGNTEAFF. CDR3 nucleotide sequence: TGTGCCAGTAGTACCACAGGGAACACTGAAGCTTTCTTT.

Here the CDR3 reads CASSPPGGRENSPLHF. In DNA form, the CDR3 reads TGTGCCAGCTCACCCCCCGGGGGGCGCGAGAATTCACCCCTCCACTTT. This rearrangement joins TRBV18 to TRBJ1-6, with a tentative D call TRBD1 (6 bases). Germline values: CDR1 KGHSH, CDR2 LQKENI. V lost 3 bases, J lost 7 bases, and 16 bases lay in between. The CDR3 extends over 16 amino acids.

V usage is TRBV27 and J usage is TRBJ2-3, with 12 nucleotides matching TRBD2. Per the germline V gene, CDR1 is MNHEY and CDR2 is SMNVEV (reference sequence). The length of the CDR3 is 14 residues. Trimming cost V 10 bases and J 0 bases; bases outside gene matches: 2. The CDR3 protein is CATGLAGSTDTQYF. CDR3 in DNA: TGTGCCACCGGACTAGCGGGGAGCACAGATACGCAGTATTTT.

The chain has TRBV4-3 and TRBJ2-7; 8 bases are a match to TRBD1. Germline V gene sequence: CDR1 LGHNA, CDR2 YSLEER. The V segment lost 1 base and the J segment 3 bases; nucleotides outside the gene matches: 8. The CDR3 is 16 residues long. The CDR3 nucleotides read TGCGCCAGCAGCCAAGTGTCCGCCGGACAGGGCTACGAGCAGTACTTC. As protein: CASSQVSAGQGYEQYF.

The chain links TRBV25-1 to TRBJ2-7, with 7 bases identical to TRBD2. The germline V gene has CDR1 MGHDK and CDR2 SYGVNS. This CDR3 spans 14 amino acids. V was clipped by 6 bases and J by 0 bases; unmatched bases: 5. CDR3 loop: CASRPGGVSYEQYF. The CDR3 nucleotides read TGTGCCAGCAGACCTGGGGGGGTCTCCTACGAGCAGTACTTC.

V is TRBV18 and J is TRBJ2-3; D gene ambiguous. This CDR3 has 14 amino acids. The germline V gene has CDR1 KGHSH and CDR2 LQKENI. Trimming cost V 8 bases and J 1 base, with 13 bases left between them. The CDR3 bases are TGTGCCAGCGCCCCCCGTGGAGGCACAGATACGCAGTATTTT. Its protein is CASAPRGGTDTQYF.

V and J are TRBV7-3 and TRBJ2-3; 10 nucleotides match TRBD2. There are 13 residues in the CDR3. J lost 9 bases, V lost 4 bases, and 4 bases had no gene match. Per the germline V gene, CDR1 is SGHTA and CDR2 is FQGTGA. The CDR3 DNA is TGTGCCAGCAGCTCCCTACTAGCGGGAACGCAGTATTTT. Translated, it gives CASSSLLAGTQYF.

This sequence joins TRBV5-1 and TRBJ2-2, with TRBD1 matching over 9 bases. V trimming: 3 bases; J trimming: 9 bases; junction bases outside the gene matches: 12. The CDR3 length is 16 residues. CDR1 is SGHRS and CDR2 is YFSETQ in the germline V gene. The CDR3 sequence: CASSWGGTGKARELFF. As DNA, the CDR3 is TGCGCCAGCAGCTGGGGCGGGACAGGGAAGGCCCGGGAGCTGTTTTTT.

The chain combines TRBV7-2 with TRBJ1-2, with D unclear. The CDR3 contains 15 residues. V gave up 2 bases and J gave up 5 bases, with 15 bases separating them. Per the germline V gene, CDR1 is SGHTA and CDR2 is FQGNSA. The CDR3 nucleotides read TGTGCCAGCAGCTTACCCGGGAGGCCTCCATATGGCTACACCTTC. Amino acid sequence: CASSLPGRPPYGYTF.